This entry features one T cell receptor beta chain sequence. The CDR3 has 15 amino acids. V lost 5 bases, J lost 3 bases, and 8 bases stayed unmatched. Germline lookup yields CDR1 LNHDA and CDR2 SQIVND (reference sequence). The data were taken from a study of type 1 and type 2 diabetes patients. Amplification started from genomic DNA. Amplification of the beta chain CDR3 used 30 forward and 13 reverse multiplex primers. From the multiplex PCR reads, TCRdb called clonotypes with MiXCR, one entry per CDR3 protein. In the table there are about 250,000 distinct CDR3 sequences, over 45% of which are singletons.

J is TRBJ2-5 and V is TRBV19; 8 bases match TRBD2. Sequencing was performed on peripheral blood mononuclear cells (PBMCs). This TCR came from a man aged 18 to 30 with type 2 diabetes. The CDR3 here is CASSLRTSYKETQYF. DNA of the CDR3: TGTGCCAGTAGTCTACGGACTAGCTACAAAGAGACCCAGTACTTC.